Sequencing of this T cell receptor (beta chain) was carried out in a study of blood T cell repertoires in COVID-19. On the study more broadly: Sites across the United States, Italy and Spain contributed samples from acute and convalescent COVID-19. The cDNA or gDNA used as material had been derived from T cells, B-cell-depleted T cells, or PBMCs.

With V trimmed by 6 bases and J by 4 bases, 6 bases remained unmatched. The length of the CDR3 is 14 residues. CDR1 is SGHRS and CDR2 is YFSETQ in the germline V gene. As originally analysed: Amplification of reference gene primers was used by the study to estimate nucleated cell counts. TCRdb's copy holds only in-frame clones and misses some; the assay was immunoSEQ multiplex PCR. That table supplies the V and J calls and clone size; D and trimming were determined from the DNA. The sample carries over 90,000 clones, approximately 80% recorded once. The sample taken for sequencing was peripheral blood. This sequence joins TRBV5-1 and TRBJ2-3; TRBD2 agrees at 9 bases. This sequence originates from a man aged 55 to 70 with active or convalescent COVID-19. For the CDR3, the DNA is TGCGCCAGCACCGTAGCGGGAGTGCCAGATACGCAGTATTTT. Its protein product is CASTVAGVPDTQYF.